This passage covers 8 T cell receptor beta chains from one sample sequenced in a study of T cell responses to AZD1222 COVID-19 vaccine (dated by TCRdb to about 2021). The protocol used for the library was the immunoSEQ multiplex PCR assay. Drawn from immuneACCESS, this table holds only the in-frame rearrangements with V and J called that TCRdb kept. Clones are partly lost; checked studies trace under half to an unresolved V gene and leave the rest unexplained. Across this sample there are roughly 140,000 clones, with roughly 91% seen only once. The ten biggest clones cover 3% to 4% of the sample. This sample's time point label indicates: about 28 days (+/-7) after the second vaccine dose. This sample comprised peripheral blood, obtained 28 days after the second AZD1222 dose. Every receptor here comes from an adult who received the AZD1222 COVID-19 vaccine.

In nucleotides, the CDR3 is TGTGCCAGCGAAAAACAGGGTACGCGCAATCAGCCCCAGCATTTT. Protein product: CASEKQGTRNQPQHF. The chain employs TRBV6-5 and TRBJ1-5; weak D call: TRBD1 (6 bases). The CDR3 is made up of 15 amino acids. V lost 8 bases and J lost 2, with 16 bases in between. From germline, CDR1 is MNHEY and CDR2 SVGAGI.

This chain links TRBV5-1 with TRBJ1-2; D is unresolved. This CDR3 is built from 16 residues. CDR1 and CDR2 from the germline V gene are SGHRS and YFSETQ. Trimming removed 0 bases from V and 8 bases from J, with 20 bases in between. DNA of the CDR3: TGCGCCAGCAGCTTGGCGTCAGGTACGGGGTTTAGCGGCTACACCTTC. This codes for CASSLASGTGFSGYTF.

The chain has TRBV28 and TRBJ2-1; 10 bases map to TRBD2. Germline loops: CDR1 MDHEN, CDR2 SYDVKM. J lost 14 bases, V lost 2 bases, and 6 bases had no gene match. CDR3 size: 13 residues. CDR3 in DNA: TGTGCCAGCAGTTTAGGAAGCGGGAGGGATAAGTTCTTC. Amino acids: CASSLGSGRDKFF.

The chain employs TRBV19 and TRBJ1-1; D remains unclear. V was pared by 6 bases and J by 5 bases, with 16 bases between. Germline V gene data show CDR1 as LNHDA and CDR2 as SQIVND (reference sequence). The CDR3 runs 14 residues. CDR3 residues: CASRGSGVETEAFF. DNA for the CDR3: TGTGCCAGTAGAGGTAGCGGAGTCGAAACTGAAGCTTTCTTT.

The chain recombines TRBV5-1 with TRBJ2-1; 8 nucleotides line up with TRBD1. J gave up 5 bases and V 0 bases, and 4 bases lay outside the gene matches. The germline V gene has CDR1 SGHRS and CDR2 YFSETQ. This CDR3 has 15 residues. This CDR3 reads CASSLEGQGDNEQFF. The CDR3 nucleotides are TGCGCCAGCAGCTTGGAAGGACAGGGTGACAATGAGCAGTTCTTC.

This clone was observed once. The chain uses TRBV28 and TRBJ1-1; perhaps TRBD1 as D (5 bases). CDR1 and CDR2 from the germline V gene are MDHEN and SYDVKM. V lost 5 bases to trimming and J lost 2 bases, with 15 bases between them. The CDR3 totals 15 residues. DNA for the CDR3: TGTGCCAGCAGTCCTATCCCAGGGATAAACACTGAAGCTTTCTTT. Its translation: CASSPIPGINTEAFF.

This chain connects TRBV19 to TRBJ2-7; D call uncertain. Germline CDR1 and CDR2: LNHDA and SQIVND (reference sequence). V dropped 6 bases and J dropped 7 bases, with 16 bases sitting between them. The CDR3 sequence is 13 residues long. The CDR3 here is CASSMILAGEQYF. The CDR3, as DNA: TGTGCCAGTAGCATGATTTTGGCTGGGGAGCAGTACTTC.

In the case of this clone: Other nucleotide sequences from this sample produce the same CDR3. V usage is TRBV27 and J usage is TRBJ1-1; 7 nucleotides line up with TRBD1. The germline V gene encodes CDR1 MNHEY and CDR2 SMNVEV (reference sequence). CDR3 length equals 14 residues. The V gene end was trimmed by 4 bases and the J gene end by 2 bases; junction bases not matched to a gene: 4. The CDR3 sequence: CASSSGQSNTEAFF. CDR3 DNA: TGTGCCAGCAGTTCGGGACAGAGCAACACTGAAGCTTTCTTT.